A single T cell receptor beta chain is shown here with its context. Its antigen specificity is not known. An end of the junction differs from the germline gene, which may be a read error. Tumor-specific TCR clonotypes were identified by sequencing baseline tumor tissue collected before treatment. Next-generation sequencing of T-cell receptor sequences was used to monitor peripheral T-cell lymphoma patients receiving frontline treatment on a trial. Libraries came from the immunoSEQ multiplex PCR assay. This is the immuneACCESS table as TCRdb keeps it, with only in-frame sequences that have V and J called. A part of the clones is gone; compared with another copy, unresolved V genes explain less than half, and the rest is unexplained. A total of more than 9,000 clones appear in this sample, under 80% of them only once. The top ten clonotypes cover about 28% of the sample. This entry belongs to a study of circulating tumor DNA in untreated peripheral T-cell lymphoma (dated by TCRdb to the early 2020s). What the study reported, not specific to this receptor: Tumor-specific clonotypes were identified in roughly four fifths of patients, with identification achieved from around 88% of baseline tissues and around 67% of baseline serum samples.

Including the terminal cysteine and phenylalanine, the CDR3 comprises 14 residues. Of the read, only the CDR3 DNA is kept; its 42 bases are in frame from base 1. In the germline V gene, CDR1 corresponds to ENHRY and CDR2 to SYGVKD. The clonotype comes from a human donor with peripheral T-cell lymphoma. Sequences were obtained from tumor tissue. The V gene is TRBV10-3 and the J gene is TRBJ2-1; TRBD2 agrees with 7 junctional bases. The DNA is TGTGCCAGCAGTGAGAGCGGGAACTACAATGAGCAGTTCTTC. Its translation reads: CASSESGNYNEQFF.